This entry concerns a single T cell receptor beta chain. Assay used: immunoSEQ multiplex PCR; TCRdb lists only in-frame clones, some missing. This repertoire shows more than 400,000 clones, roughly nine tenths found once; its top ten account for under 0.85%. The V segment lost 5 bases and the J segment 1 base; nucleotides outside the gene matches: 7. From germline, CDR1 is SGHRS and CDR2 YFSETQ. The CDR3 is 16 residues long. The sample belongs to a study of blood T cell repertoires in COVID-19. Participants came from about two dozen US areas, aged about 18 to 89 years. Participant-given clinical history determined each cohort assignment.

The TCR was taken from a woman aged 18-29 years who had recovered from COVID-19. The material sequenced was PBMCs or T cells enriched from blood (not recorded which). The chain recombines TRBV5-1 with TRBJ2-2; TRBD1 matches 8 bases. CDR3 DNA: TGCGCCAGCAGATTTGCAGGGGGCATGAACACCGGGGAGCTGTTTTTT. It specifies CASRFAGGMNTGELFF.